In its sample, the clone carrying this T cell receptor beta chain was seen a few times. The data derive from a study of cytomegalovirus exposure and HLA in healthy donors. The CDR3 covers 13 residues. The germline gives CDR1 MGHDK, CDR2 SYGVNS. Between the trimmed V and J ends, which lost 6 bases and 4 bases, there was a span of 13 bases. TCRdb's table, derived via immunoSEQ multiplex PCR, lists solely in-frame clones and lacks some. The sample comprises about 190,000 clones, approximately 84% of which are singletons, and less than 9% rests with the top ten. Sequencing was performed on PBMCs. This clonotype was obtained from a man aged 18 to 35 in good health and CMV-seropositive. The V gene is TRBV25-1, the J gene TRBJ2-7; D perhaps matches TRBD2 (5 bases). CDR3 loop: CASRRGNGYEQYF. Written as DNA, the CDR3 is TGTGCCAGCAGACGAGGGAATGGTTACGAGCAGTACTTC.